These 13 T cell receptor beta chains share one sample of origin, sequenced in a study of CD8 T cells in Susac syndrome. Reverse transcription of roughly 0.5 to 1 ug RNA was performed with random hexamers. Via MiXCR, TCRdb re-called the immunoSEQ multiplex PCR reads, giving one row per CDR3 protein. The repertoire holds around 69,000 distinct CDR3 sequences, with nearly 96% as singletons. Material: CD4+ T cells from PBMCs. These receptors came from a human donor with multiple sclerosis.

This clonotype was seen only once. This rearrangement joins TRBV11-2 to TRBJ2-2; D perhaps matches TRBD2 (6 bases). Trimming removed 3 bases at V and 3 bases at J, with 17 bases between. The germline V gene has CDR1 SGHAT and CDR2 FQNNGV. The CDR3 is 17 amino acids. CDR3 sequence: CASSLIRGRRDTGELFF. The DNA for the CDR3 is TGTGCCAGCAGCTTGATCCGGGGTCGGAGGGACACCGGGGAGCTGTTTTTT.

The chain links TRBV29-1 to TRBJ1-3; no clear D. The CDR3 totals 11 residues. Trimming cost V 7 bases and J 6 bases, with 10 bases left between them. Germline V gene lookup returns CDR1 SQVTM and CDR2 ANQGSEA. CDR3 nucleotide sequence: TGCAGCGCTAGGGCTATAAACACCATATATTTT. Translating gives CSARAINTIYF.

The chain combines TRBV3-1 with TRBJ1-5; D uncertain. Per germline, CDR1 LGHDT and CDR2 YNNKEL (reference sequence). V lost 4 bases and J lost 1, with 8 bases in between. The CDR3 loop spans 14 amino acids. The CDR3 loop is CASSLGNSNQPQHF. The CDR3 DNA reads TGTGCCAGCAGCCTGGGGAACAGCAATCAGCCCCAGCATTTT.

The chain couples TRBV19 to TRBJ2-3; 13 nucleotides match TRBD2. CDR1 is LNHDA, CDR2 SQIVND, per germline (reference sequence). The CDR3 contains 15 residues. Losses at the gene ends were 6 bases for V and 5 bases for J; bases not matched to a gene: 5. The CDR3, as DNA: TGTGCCAGTAGCCCACTAGCGGGGGGGATAGATACGCAGTATTTT. It is translated as CASSPLAGGIDTQYF.

This clonotype was recorded only once. The chain employs TRBV4-2 and TRBJ2-3, with D possibly being TRBD1 or TRBD2 (7 bases each). The V and J ends lost 1 base and 5 bases respectively, with 19 bases between them. The CDR3 has 17 amino acids. Looked up from germline, CDR1 is LGHNA and CDR2 is YNFKEQ. DNA of the CDR3: TGTGCCAGCAGCCAAGGGGCAGGGGGGGGCGCCGAAGATACGCAGTATTTT. This gives the protein CASSQGAGGGAEDTQYF.

This clonotype was recorded once. V usage is TRBV29-1 and J usage is TRBJ2-1; D might be TRBD1 (6 bases). V was trimmed by 6 bases and J by 7 bases, leaving 19 bases between them. Germline CDR1 reads SQVTM; CDR2 reads ANQGSEA. The CDR3 has 14 amino acids. Here the CDR3 reads CSVAGRGQSNEQFF. For the CDR3, the DNA is TGCAGCGTGGCCGGTAGAGGACAGAGTAATGAGCAGTTCTTC.

The V call is TRBV5-1, the J call TRBJ2-7; D is possibly TRBD1 (6 bases). The germline V gene encodes CDR1 SGHRS and CDR2 YFSETQ. Deletions cut 1 base from V and 2 bases from J, with 10 bases between. CDR3 length: 14 amino acids. The CDR3 region has the DNA TGCGCCAGCAGCTTGTCGCCAGGGGCCTACGAGCAGTACTTC. Translated, it gives CASSLSPGAYEQYF.

V usage is TRBV7-2 and J usage is TRBJ2-7, with D unresolved. The CDR3 contains 14 residues. Germline CDR1 is SGHTA and CDR2 is FQGNSA. V lost 6 bases, J lost 5 bases, and 17 bases lay in between. The CDR3 is CASSLKMVRDEQYF. For the CDR3, the DNA is TGTGCCAGCAGTCTCAAAATGGTCCGGGACGAGCAGTACTTC.

The chain combines TRBV19 with TRBJ1-1; TRBD1 agrees at 8 bases. V gave up 8 bases and J gave up 0 bases; unmatched junction bases: 11. The CDR3 totals 16 residues. From germline, CDR1 is LNHDA and CDR2 SQIVND (reference sequence). The chain's CDR3 is CASLDRADGLNTEAFF. The DNA of the CDR3 is TGTGCCAGTCTGGACAGGGCGGACGGATTGAACACTGAAGCTTTCTTT.

The genes are TRBV6-2 or TRBV6-3 and TRBJ1-5, with D unclear. V was shortened by 4 bases and J by 5 bases, with 9 bases between the two germline ends. The CDR3 covers 13 residues. The germline gives CDR1 MNHEY, CDR2 SVGEGT. CDR3 loop: CASSLGLDQPQHF. CDR3 sequence (DNA): TGTGCCAGCAGTTTGGGTTTGGATCAGCCCCAGCATTTT.

Details on this clonotype: An end of the junction does not agree with germline; a read error may underlie this. The chain couples TRBV7-7 to TRBJ2-5, with a possible D match to TRBD2 (5 bases). Germline V gives CDR1 SSHAT, CDR2 FNYEAQ (reference sequence). This CDR3 has 12 residues. CDR3 protein: CASSASGETQYF. CDR3 nucleotide sequence: TGTGCTAGCAGCGCAAGCGGAGAGACCCAGTACTTC.

This CDR3 reads CAWSGPGGDNSPLHF. For the CDR3, the DNA is TGTGCCTGGAGCGGACCCGGGGGAGATAATTCACCCCTCCACTTT. The chain is built from TRBV30 and TRBJ1-6, with D tentatively TRBD1 (5 bases). Germline CDR1 GTSNPN, CDR2 SVGIG (reference sequence). V lost 3 bases, J lost 5 bases, and 14 bases lay in between. The CDR3 has 15 amino acids.

The V call is TRBV20-1, the J call TRBJ2-5; TRBD2 matches at 8 bases. Germline values: CDR1 DFQATT, CDR2 SNEGSKA (reference sequence). CDR3 length equals 15 residues. V was clipped by 0 bases and J by 2 bases; unmatched bases: 5. The CDR3 is CSARDPAGAQETQYF. The DNA of the CDR3 is TGCAGTGCTAGAGATCCAGCGGGGGCACAAGAGACCCAGTACTTC.